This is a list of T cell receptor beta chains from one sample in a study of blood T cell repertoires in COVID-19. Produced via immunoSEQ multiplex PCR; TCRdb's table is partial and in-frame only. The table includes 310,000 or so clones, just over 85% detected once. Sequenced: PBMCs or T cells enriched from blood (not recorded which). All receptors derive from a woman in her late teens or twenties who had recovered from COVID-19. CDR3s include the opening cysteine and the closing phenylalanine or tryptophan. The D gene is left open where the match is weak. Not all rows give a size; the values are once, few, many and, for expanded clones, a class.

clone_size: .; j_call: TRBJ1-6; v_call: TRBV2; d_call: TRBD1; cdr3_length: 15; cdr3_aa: CASSEEVRGDSPLHF; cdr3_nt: TGTGCCAGCAGTGAAGAGGTCAGGGGGGATTCACCCCTCCACTTT
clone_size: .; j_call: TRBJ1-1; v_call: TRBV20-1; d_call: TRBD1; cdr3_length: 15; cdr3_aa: CSASYDRVYSTEAFF; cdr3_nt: TGCAGTGCTAGTTACGACAGGGTCTATTCCACTGAAGCTTTCTTT
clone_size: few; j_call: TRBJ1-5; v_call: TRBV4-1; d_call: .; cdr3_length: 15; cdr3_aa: CASSQDSRGNQPQHF; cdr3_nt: TGCGCCAGCAGCCAAGACAGTCGGGGCAATCAGCCCCAGCATTTT
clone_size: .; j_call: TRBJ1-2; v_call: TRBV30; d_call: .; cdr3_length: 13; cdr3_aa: CAWSVSGGLGYTF; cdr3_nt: TGTGCCTGGAGTGTATCGGGGGGCTTGGGCTACACCTTC
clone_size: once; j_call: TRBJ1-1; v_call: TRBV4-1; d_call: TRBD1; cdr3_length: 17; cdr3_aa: CASSQDSTGGMNTEAFF; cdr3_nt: TGCGCCAGCAGCCAAGACTCGACAGGGGGAATGAACACTGAAGCTTTCTTT
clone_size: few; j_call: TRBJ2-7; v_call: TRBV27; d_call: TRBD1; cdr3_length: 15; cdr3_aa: CATHDPGQGSYEQYF; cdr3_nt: TGTGCCACCCACGACCCGGGACAGGGCTCCTACGAGCAGTACTTC
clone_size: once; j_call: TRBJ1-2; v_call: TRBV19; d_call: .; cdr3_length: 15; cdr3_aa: CASSMRAEIDYGYTF; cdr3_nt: TGTGCCAGTAGTATGCGAGCCGAAATTGACTATGGCTACACCTTC
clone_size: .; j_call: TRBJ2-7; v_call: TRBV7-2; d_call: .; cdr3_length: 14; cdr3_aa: CASSPGTPLYEQYF; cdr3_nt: TGTGCCAGCAGCCCTGGGACTCCACTCTACGAGCAGTACTTC
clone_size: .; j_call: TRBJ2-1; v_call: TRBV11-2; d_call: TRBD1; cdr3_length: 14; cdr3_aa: CASSPVDRGDEQFF; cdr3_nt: TGTGCCAGCAGCCCAGTGGACAGGGGCGATGAGCAGTTCTTC
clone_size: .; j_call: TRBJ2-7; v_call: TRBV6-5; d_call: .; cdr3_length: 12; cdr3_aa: CASRGGAYEQYF; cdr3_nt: TGTGCCAGCAGGGGAGGCGCCTACGAGCAGTACTTC
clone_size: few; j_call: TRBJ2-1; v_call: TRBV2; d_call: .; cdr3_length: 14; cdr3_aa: CASSPGGGKDEQFF; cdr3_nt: TGTGCCAGCAGCCCCGGTGGGGGGAAGGATGAGCAGTTCTTC
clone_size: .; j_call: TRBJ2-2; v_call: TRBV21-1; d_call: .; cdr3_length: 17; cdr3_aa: CASSPPTGQKNTGELFF; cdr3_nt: TGTGCCAGCAGCCCCCCGACGGGACAGAAAAACACCGGGGAGCTGTTTTTT